Listed below are T cell receptor beta chains from one sample, sequenced in a study of T-cell memory formation after mild COVID-19. TCRdb fed the 5' RACE reads into MiXCR, producing one record per CDR3 protein. The table records approximately 260,000 distinct CDR3 sequences, roughly 17% of them present only once. The sequencing input was PBMCs or a T cell subset sorted from them (not recorded which). Receptor source: a man aged 18 to 35 who had mild COVID-19 (a few samples of this study predate the infection). Cell type and time point are not known. The CDR3 runs from the conserved cysteine through the conserved F or W.

v_call	j_call	cdr3_length	cdr3_aa
TRBV29-1	TRBJ2-1	10	CSVADNEQFF
TRBV12-3/TRBV12-4	TRBJ2-3	14	CASSFGGLADTQYF
TRBV7-9	TRBJ1-1	14	CASSFRYPNTEAFF
TRBV3-1	TRBJ1-1	14	CASSQSRMNTEAFF
TRBV18	TRBJ1-1	13	CASSRDSNTEAFF
TRBV6-2/TRBV6-3	TRBJ1-5	13	CASRLLVGQPQHF
TRBV20-1	TRBJ2-7	13	CSARAGNSYEQYF
TRBV5-6	TRBJ1-1	15	CASSGWGRWNTEAFF
TRBV10-3	TRBJ2-1	15	CAIRKEASGYNEQFF
TRBV5-6	TRBJ2-7	16	CASSLWLSGQGYEQYF
TRBV28	TRBJ1-5	15	CASSLPGQGGKPQHF
TRBV7-2	TRBJ2-4	13	CASSPNLPKVQYF
TRBV2	TRBJ1-2	11	CASSVSYGYTF
TRBV7-2	TRBJ2-7	12	CASTDGSYEQYF
TRBV5-5	TRBJ1-5	13	CASSRDIAGAQHF
TRBV7-2	TRBJ1-6	13	CASSYTVISPLHF
TRBV20-1	TRBJ2-5	12	CSARTSSETQYF
TRBV12-3/TRBV12-4	TRBJ2-1	15	CASSIAGTVYNEQFF
TRBV12-3/TRBV12-4	TRBJ2-2	14	CASSLALAGWELFF
TRBV24-1	TRBJ2-1	14	CATSDPNVDHEQFF
TRBV20-1	TRBJ2-3	14	CSASRGTSTDTQYF
TRBV5-5	TRBJ2-1	16	CASSPLAGGSYNEQFF
TRBV14	TRBJ1-2	16	CASSQDLNAAGDGYTF
TRBV4-1	TRBJ1-2	15	CASSPAGPAGYGYTF
TRBV18	TRBJ2-5	14	CASSPPLRRETQYF
TRBV14	TRBJ2-2	17	CASSPMDTAMNTGELFF
TRBV2	TRBJ2-2	13	CATTRDYTGELFF
TRBV20-1	TRBJ1-4	15	CSARDAGATNEKLFF
TRBV20-1	TRBJ1-5	13	CSARPDSNQPQHF
TRBV7-2	TRBJ2-5	14	CASSLSRGQETQYF
TRBV5-1	TRBJ2-1	18	CASSLGRTGESLGHEQFF
TRBV11-1	TRBJ1-2	13	CASSSRGVYGYTF
TRBV2	TRBJ1-1	13	CASSVEENTEAFF
TRBV12-3/TRBV12-4	TRBJ1-2	11	CASSLGGGYTF
TRBV20-1	TRBJ2-5	15	CSARGERGVEETQYF
TRBV5-1	TRBJ2-2	13	CASGKRETGELFF
TRBV11-1	TRBJ2-7	13	CASSLDRGHEQYF
TRBV5-1	TRBJ2-7	15	CASSFSGIPLYEQYF
TRBV6-2/TRBV6-3	TRBJ1-5	12	CASRDSNQPQHF
TRBV6-5	TRBJ1-2	14	CASSYLGASYGYTF
TRBV5-1	TRBJ1-1	13	CASSYTDRAEAFF
TRBV7-9	TRBJ2-7	15	CASSLGMGGDYEQYF
TRBV7-2	TRBJ1-2	14	CASSSSGGIYGYTF
TRBV6-5	TRBJ2-7	17	CASTRGSIAGVLYEQYF
TRBV5-1	TRBJ1-1	14	CASSLGNPNTEAFF
TRBV6-2/TRBV6-3	TRBJ2-3	14	CASRAGGRTDTQYF
TRBV6-6	TRBJ2-5	15	CASRGLAGRAMTQYF
TRBV7-9	TRBJ2-7	13	CASSLAGFHEQYF
TRBV6-6	TRBJ1-2	14	CASSYSEANYGYTF
TRBV6-2/TRBV6-3	TRBJ1-1	12	CASSYRTTEAFF
TRBV20-1	TRBJ1-5	16	CSARDGQGGVNQPQHF
TRBV5-1	TRBJ1-5	15	CASSPGTGGSQPQHF
TRBV12-3/TRBV12-4	TRBJ1-5	16	CASSLRGRGSNQPQHF
TRBV5-1	TRBJ2-3	16	CASSLGLTGGTDTQYF
TRBV7-3	TRBJ2-1	14	CASSLNTGRNEQFF